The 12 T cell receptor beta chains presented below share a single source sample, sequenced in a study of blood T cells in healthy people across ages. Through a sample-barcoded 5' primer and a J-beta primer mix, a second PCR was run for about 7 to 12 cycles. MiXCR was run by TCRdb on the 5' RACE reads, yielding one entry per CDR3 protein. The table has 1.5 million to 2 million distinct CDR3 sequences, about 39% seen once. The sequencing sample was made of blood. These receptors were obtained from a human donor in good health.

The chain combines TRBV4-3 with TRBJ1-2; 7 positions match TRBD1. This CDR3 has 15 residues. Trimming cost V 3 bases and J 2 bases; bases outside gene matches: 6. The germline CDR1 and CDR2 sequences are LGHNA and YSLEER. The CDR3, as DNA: TGCGCCAGCAGCCACCGACAGGGAACAAACTATGGCTACACCTTC. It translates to CASSHRQGTNYGYTF.

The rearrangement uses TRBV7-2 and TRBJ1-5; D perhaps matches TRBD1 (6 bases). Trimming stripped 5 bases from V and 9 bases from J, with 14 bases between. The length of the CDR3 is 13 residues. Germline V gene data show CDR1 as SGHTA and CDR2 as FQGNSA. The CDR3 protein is CASSQGSWLPQHF. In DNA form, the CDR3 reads TGTGCCAGCAGCCAGGGGTCTTGGTTGCCCCAGCATTTT. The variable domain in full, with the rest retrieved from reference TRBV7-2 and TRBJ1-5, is GAGVSQSPSNKVTEKGKDVELRCDPISGHTALYWYRQSLGQGLEFLIYFQGNSAPDKSGLPSDRFSAERTGGSVSTLTIQRTQQEDSAVYLCASSQGSWLPQHFGDGTRLSIL.

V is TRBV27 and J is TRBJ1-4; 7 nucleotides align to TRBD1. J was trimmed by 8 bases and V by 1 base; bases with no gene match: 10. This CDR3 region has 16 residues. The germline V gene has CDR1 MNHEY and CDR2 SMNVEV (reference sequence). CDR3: CASSLFSGGEREKLFF. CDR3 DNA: TGTGCCAGCAGTTTATTCTCAGGGGGAGAACGGGAAAAACTGTTTTTT.

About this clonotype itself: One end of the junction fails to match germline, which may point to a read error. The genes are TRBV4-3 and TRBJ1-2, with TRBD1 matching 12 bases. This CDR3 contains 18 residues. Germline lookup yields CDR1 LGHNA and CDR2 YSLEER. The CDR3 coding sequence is TGCGCCAGTAGCCAAGATTTGTCGGGACAGGGGGCATACTATGGCTACACCTTC. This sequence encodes CASSQDLSGQGAYYGYTF.

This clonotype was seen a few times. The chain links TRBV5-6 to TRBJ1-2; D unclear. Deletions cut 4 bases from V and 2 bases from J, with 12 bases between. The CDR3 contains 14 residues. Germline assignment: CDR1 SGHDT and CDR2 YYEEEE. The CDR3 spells CASSRVAQNYGYTF. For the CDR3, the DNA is TGTGCCAGCAGCCGTGTGGCACAGAACTATGGCTACACCTTC.

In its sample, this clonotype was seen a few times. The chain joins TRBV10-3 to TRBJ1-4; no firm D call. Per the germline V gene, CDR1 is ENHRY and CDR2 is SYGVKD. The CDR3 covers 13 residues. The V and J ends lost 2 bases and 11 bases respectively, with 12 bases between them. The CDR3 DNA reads TGTGCCATCAGTGAGGGAGAGGGAGAGAAACTGTTTTTT. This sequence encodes CAISEGEGEKLFF.

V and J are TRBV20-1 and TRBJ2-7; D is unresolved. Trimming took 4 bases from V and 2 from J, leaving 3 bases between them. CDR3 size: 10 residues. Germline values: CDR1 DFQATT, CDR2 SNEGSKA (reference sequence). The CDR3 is CSATPYEQYF. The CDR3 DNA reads TGCAGTGCTACTCCCTACGAGCAGTACTTC.

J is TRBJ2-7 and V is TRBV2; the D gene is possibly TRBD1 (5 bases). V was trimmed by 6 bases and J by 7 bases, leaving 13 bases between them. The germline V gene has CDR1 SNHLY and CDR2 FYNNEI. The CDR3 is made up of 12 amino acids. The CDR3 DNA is TGTGCCAGCAGCGAACAGGTTGGAGAGCAGTACTTC. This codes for CASSEQVGEQYF.

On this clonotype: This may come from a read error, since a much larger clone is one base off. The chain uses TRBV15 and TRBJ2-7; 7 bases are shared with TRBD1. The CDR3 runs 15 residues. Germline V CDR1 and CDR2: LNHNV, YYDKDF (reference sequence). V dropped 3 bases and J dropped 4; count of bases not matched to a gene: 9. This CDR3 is CATSSGTEHIYEQYF. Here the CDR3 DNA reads TGTGCCACCAGCAGCGGGACAGAGCATATTTACGAGCAGTACTTC.

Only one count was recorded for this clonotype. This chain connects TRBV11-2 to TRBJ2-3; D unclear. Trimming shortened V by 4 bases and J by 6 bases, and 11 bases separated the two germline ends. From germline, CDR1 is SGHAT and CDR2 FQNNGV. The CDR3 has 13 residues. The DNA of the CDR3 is TGTGCCAGCAGCTCAAATACGGGCGATACGCAGTATTTT. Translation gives CASSSNTGDTQYF. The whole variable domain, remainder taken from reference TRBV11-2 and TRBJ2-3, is EAGVAQSPRYKIIEKRQSVAFWCNPISGHATLYWYQQILGQGPKLLIQFQNNGVVDDSQLPKDRFSAERLKGVDSTLKIQPAKLEDSAVYLCASSSNTGDTQYFGPGTRLTVL.

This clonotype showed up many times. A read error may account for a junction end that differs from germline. The CDR3, as DNA: TGTGCCAGCAGTTCCGGGGGCAACGTCCTGACTTTC. This encodes CASSSGGNVLTF. The chain employs TRBV28 and TRBJ2-6, with D possibly TRBD2 on 6 matching bases. The CDR3 runs to 12 residues. Germline V gives CDR1 MDHEN, CDR2 SYDVKM.

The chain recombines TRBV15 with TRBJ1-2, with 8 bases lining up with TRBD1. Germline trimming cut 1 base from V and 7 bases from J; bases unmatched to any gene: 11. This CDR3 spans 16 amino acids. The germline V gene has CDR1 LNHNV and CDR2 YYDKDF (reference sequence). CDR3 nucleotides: TGTGCCACCAGCAGAGGAGGACAGGGATTAGCCGGTGGCTACACCTTC. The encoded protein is CATSRGGQGLAGGYTF.